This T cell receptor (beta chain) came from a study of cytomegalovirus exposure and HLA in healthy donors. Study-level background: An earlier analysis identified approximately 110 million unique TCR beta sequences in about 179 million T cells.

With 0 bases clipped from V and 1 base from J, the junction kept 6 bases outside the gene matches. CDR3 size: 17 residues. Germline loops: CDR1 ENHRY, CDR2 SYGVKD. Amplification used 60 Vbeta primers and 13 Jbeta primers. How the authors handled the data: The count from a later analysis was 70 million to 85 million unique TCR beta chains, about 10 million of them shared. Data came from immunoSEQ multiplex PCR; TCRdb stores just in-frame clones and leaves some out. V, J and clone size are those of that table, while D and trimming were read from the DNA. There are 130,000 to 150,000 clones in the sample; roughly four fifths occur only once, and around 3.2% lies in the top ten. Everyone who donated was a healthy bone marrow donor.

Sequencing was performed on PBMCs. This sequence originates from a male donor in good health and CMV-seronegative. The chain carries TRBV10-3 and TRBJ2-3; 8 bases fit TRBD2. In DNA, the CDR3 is TGTGCCATCAGTGAGTCGACGCGGGGGGCAGGCACAGATACGCAGTATTTT. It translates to CAISESTRGAGTDTQYF.